The source of this TCR beta chain is a study of cytomegalovirus exposure and HLA in healthy donors (dated by TCRdb to the late 2010s). Looking at the study overall: According to an earlier analysis of 550 to 700 of the donors, about 190 million T cells yielded over 100 million unique TCR beta sequences and 276 Gb of sequence data. The study profiled the T cell repertoires of 666 subjects by immunosequencing and related them to cytomegalovirus serostatus. Among around 400 genotyped donors of the cohort, an average of roughly 240,000 unique TCR beta nucleotide sequences were sequenced per donor, roughly 20% of them non-productive. An earlier analysis of nearly 600 of the donors applied high-throughput TCR beta sequencing to assess whether each TCR beta V gene segment acted as functional or pseudogenic. A later analysis re-analyzed previously published TCR beta repertoires from roughly 630 donors and added high-resolution HLA genotyping to study TCR occurrence patterns. HLA typing covered class I and class II loci at four-digit resolution. Rather than drawing on any new phenotypic data, the later analysis identified candidate immune exposures from TCR beta sequences and the way those sequences occurred across donors. Typing coverage differed by locus: A, B, C, DRB1 and DQB1 were typed in roughly 620-630 donors, DQA1 in roughly 510, DPA1 in roughly 590, and DPB1 in around 440. Several DR-DQ haplotypes were handled as single units for association and clustering, since linkage in the cohort was strong. Genome-wide SNP genotypes for about 65% of the 666 donors were used in a later genetic analysis, which treated that subset as a discovery cohort. The aim of the study was to test whether cataloging public T cell receptors could identify signatures of past pathogen exposure. Donor age, sex, ethnicity and CMV serostatus were collected together with the repertoire data. Roughly 300 gigabases of sequencing data and around 80 million unique TCR sequences made up an early release that covered 640 HLA-typed donors. Every discovery cohort repertoire had been produced on one sequencing platform. Among the approximately 420 genotyped donors, about 85% belonged to the genetic ancestry cluster associated with self-reported Caucasian donors. To predict cytomegalovirus infection status, the study combined high-throughput TCR immunosequencing, statistical association of individual TCRs with disease status, and machine learning. Besides the first cohort of roughly 640 subjects, a separate validation cohort made up of over 100 different subjects was used. Results the study describes overall, beyond this receptor: According to a later analysis, TCR association rates differed among HLA loci, with DRB1 alleles showing the most associated TCRs and HLA-C alleles showing the fewest. A later analysis found that HLA-associated TCR beta chains were more clonally expanded and had lower generation probabilities than equally common non-associated chains. In vitro tests confirmed that a few of the cytomegalovirus-associated TCR beta chains recognize cytomegalovirus antigens. Specific HLA alleles were associated with 16,951 TCR beta sequences at a false discovery rate of 0.05 in a later analysis. In this cohort, only TCR beta chains were sequenced, and detectable features were limited by the absence of alpha or paired-chain data. Presence/absence analyses assumed roughly uniform sequencing depth across donors, an assumption that may not hold. Correlated functional status among segregating V segments might reflect linkage disequilibrium, but an unknown experimental factor could not be ruled out. Compared with the roughly 600-donor mean, donors in an Asian-associated ancestry cluster had fewer N-insertions in productive TCRs, according to a later genetic analysis. The only immune exposure information available for the cohort was CMV serostatus. According to a later analysis, parvovirus B19, influenza, CMV and Epstein-Barr virus appeared linked to several top co-occurrence clusters. In an earlier analysis of roughly 500 of the donors, most TCR beta V segments appeared in productive rearrangements about 87% or about 30% of the time, broadly matching IMGT annotations. The earlier analysis of about 600 of the donors excluded fewer than 20 rarely observed V segments, including chromosome 9 orphons, because counts were too low. Strong co-occurrence of HLA alleles, especially DR and DQ, made assigning TCR associations to individual alleles difficult. A cluster of highly shared sequence variants was judged likely to be a technical artifact of the sequencing pipeline. A further reported finding was that TCR beta sequences accurately predicted the HLA-A and HLA-B alleles for most subjects in the first cohort. V-gene and J-gene trimming of TCR beta chains was associated with a missense DCLRE1C variant in a later genetic analysis, and the association was replicated in an independent cohort. Because HLA typing was unavailable for some donors at each locus, only the typed subset was used in association tests. The classifier was reported to diagnose cytomegalovirus status with high specificity and sensitivity in both the original and validation cohorts. Because the 87-base-pair reads could not distinguish some IMGT-functional V segments, including TRBV6-2 and TRBV6-3, those segments were excluded. According to a later analysis, most CMV-associated TCR beta chains appeared to be HLA-restricted, and the HLA associations seemed to be driven largely by CMV exposure. In the study, around 150 TCR beta chains were listed as associated with cytomegalovirus. Across donors, most TCR sequences were observed very rarely, whereas some public TCRs were present in many individuals. The authors suggested that the approach could potentially be extended to other disease states and immunological phenotypes.

In total, over 600 healthy bone marrow donors made up the cohort. Cohort members were all nominally healthy when sampled, although unrecorded immune exposures were likely present. The donor tested CMV seronegative and was one of the 352 seronegative cohort members. Each donor provided a peripheral blood sample, and peripheral blood mononuclear cells were used for TCR beta sequencing. The Qiagen DNeasy Blood Extraction Kit was used to extract genomic DNA from the blood cell samples. Libraries were prepared through the immunoSEQ multiplex PCR assay. For the multiplex PCR, a mixture combining 60 forward primers for TCR Vbeta segments and 13 reverse primers for TCR Jbeta segments was used. The CDR3 region of rearranged TCR beta genes was amplified from genomic DNA by a multiplex PCR assay. Amplified TCR beta libraries were sequenced as 87-base-pair reads on the Illumina HiSeq System. Per the authors' processing: A later analysis counted 75 million to 100 million unique TCR beta chains across the 670 or so repertoires, and around 9.9 million of these chains were shared by at least two donors. To remove PCR and sequencing errors, raw reads were error-corrected and collapsed into unique sequences using a nearest-neighbor algorithm that merged closely related sequences. CDR3 sequences were aligned to IMGT reference sequences to assign V, D and J gene segments. For a sequence to be retained, a match of at least six nucleotides to both a V gene segment and a J gene segment was required. A rearrangement was called productive if the CDR3 had no stop codons and remained in frame with V and J, and every other rearrangement was called non-productive. Following IMGT convention, CDR3 was defined as the stretch from the second conserved V-encoded cysteine up to the conserved J-encoded phenylalanine. In an earlier analysis of more than 550 of the donors, sequences lacking an unambiguous match to a single V gene segment were excluded. An earlier analysis of some 610 of the donors called V segments functional above 56.7% productive rearrangements and segregating when the between-donor standard deviation exceeded 5%. A statistical classification framework was built for diagnosing cytomegalovirus status from the catalog of TCR beta chain sequences. A later analysis assigned V and J genes by comparing TCR nucleotide sequences with IMGT/GENE-DB human TR gene sequences. In a later analysis, CDR3 sequences and most-parsimonious VDJ recombination scenarios were assigned using the TCRdist pipeline. In a later analysis, every TCR beta chain was defined by the combination of its CDR3 amino acid sequence and its V-gene family, and reads without a unique V-gene family were dropped. In a later analysis, 450 to 600 highly shared, low-generation-probability nucleotide sequences were removed to address suspected cross-contamination and a sequencing artifact. For each public chain, a later analysis derived a clonal expansion index from normalized ranks of inferred template counts within each repertoire. A later analysis computed generation probabilities with a VDJ recombination model fitted to out-of-frame rearrangements, and checked the results against IGoR. Hypergeometric tests were used in a later analysis to score TCR-TCR, TCR-HLA and TCR-CMV co-occurrence, with a repertoire-size bias correction applied to the TCR pairs. A later analysis estimated false discovery rates by permuting HLA or CMV assignments 20 times. A later analysis grouped co-occurring TCRs with DBSCAN, adding TCRdist sequence similarity when clustering within HLA-allele-positive subsets. Repertoires with fewer than 30,000 or more than 120,000 public chains, plus five repertoires with anomalous nucleotide sharing, were excluded from co-occurrence clustering. As stored in TCRdb, this immuneACCESS dataset retains in-frame rearrangements with V and J assigned. A fraction of the clones does not appear; measured against another copy, unresolved V genes explain less than half of the discrepancy, and the remainder lacks a known reason. V and J calls and clone size follow that table, whereas D and trimming were derived from the DNA. This sample comprises 120,000 to 150,000 clones, around four fifths of them detected only once. More than 3% of the sample is in the top ten clones.

Spanning cysteine to phenylalanine, the CDR3 consists of 14 amino acids. Just the 42-base CDR3 DNA is kept, in frame starting at base 1. CDR1 and CDR2, per the germline V gene (reference sequence), are LNHDA and SQIVND. V sheds 1 base and J sheds 1 base, leaving 8 bases between their ends. A word on this clone: There is no known antigen for this receptor. No base quality values were provided; no much bigger clone lies one nucleotide off. This CDR3 is also generated by other DNA sequences in the sample.

Sequencing input: PBMCs. The rearrangement joined TRBV19 to TRBJ2-7, with TRBD1 tentatively as D gene (6 bases match). This sequence was found in a male donor in good health and CMV-seronegative. For the CDR3, the sequence is CASSIAGTSYEQYF. DNA sequence: TGTGCCAGTAGTATAGCGGGGACATCCTACGAGCAGTACTTC.